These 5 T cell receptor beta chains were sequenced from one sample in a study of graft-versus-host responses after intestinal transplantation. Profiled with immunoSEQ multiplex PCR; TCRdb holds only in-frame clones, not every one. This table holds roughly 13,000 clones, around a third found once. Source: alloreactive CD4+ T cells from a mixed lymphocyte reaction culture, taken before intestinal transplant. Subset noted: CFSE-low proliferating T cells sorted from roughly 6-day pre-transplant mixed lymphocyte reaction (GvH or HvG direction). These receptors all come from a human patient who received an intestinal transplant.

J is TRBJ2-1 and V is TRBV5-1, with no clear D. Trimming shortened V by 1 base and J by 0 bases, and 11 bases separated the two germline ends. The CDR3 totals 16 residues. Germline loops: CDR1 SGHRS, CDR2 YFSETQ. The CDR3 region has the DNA TGCGCCAGCAGCTTGCTCGTTTCCAGCTCCTACAATGAGCAGTTCTTC. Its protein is CASSLLVSSSYNEQFF.

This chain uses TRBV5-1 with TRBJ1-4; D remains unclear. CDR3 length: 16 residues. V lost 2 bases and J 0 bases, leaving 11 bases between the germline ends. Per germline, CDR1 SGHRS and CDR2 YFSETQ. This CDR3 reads CASSLSGPATNEKLFF. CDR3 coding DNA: TGCGCCAGCAGCTTATCAGGCCCCGCAACTAATGAAAAACTGTTTTTT.

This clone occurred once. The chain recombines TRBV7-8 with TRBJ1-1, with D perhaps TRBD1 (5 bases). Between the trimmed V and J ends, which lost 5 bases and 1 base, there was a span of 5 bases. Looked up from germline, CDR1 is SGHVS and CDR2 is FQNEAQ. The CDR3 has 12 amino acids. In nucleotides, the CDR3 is TGTGCCAGCAGCCAGGGGAACACTGAAGCTTTCTTT. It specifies CASSQGNTEAFF.

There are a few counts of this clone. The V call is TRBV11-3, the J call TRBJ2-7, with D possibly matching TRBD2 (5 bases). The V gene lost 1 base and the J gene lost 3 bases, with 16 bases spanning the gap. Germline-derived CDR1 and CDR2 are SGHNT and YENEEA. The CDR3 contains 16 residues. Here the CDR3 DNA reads TGTGCCAGCAGCTTAGTTTTTGGTGGGAGAGGCTACGAGCAGTACTTC. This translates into CASSLVFGGRGYEQYF.

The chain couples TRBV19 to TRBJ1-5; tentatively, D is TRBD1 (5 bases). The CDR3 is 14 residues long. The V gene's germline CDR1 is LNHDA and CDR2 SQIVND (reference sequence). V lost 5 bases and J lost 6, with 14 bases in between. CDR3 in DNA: TGTGCCAGTAGTCTCCCAGGGCACAGTCAGCCCCAGCATTTT. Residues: CASSLPGHSQPQHF. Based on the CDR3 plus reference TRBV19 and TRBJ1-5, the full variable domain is DGGITQSPKYLFRKEGQNVTLSCEQNLNHDAMYWYRQDPGQGLRLIYYSQIVNDFQKGDIAEGYSVSREKKESFPLTVTSAQKNPTAFYLCASSLPGHSQPQHFGDGTRLSIL.